A selection of T cell receptor beta chains follows, all from one sample in a study of blood T cell repertoires in COVID-19. Here immunoSEQ multiplex PCR was the method, and the copy in TCRdb shows in-frame clones only, minus some. Of a few hundred thousand clones listed, more than 75% are singletons. Sequencing was carried out using peripheral blood. The receptor source for this set is a woman aged 70-85 years with COVID-19, enrolled during active disease. Both conserved end residues are part of each CDR3. The order of the fields is clone size, D gene, V gene, J gene, CDR3 protein, CDR3 DNA. A D gene is named only where the DNA matches it firmly. Only part of the rows carry a size: once, few, many, or a class if the clone is expanded.

.,.,TRBV19,TRBJ1-5,CTGSPQHF,TGTACGGGGTCGCCCCAGCATTTT
.,.,TRBV6-2/TRBV6-3,TRBJ1-3,CASSFAEGNTIYF,TGTGCCAGCAGTTTCGCAGAGGGCAACACCATATATTTT
few,TRBD2,TRBV30,TRBJ2-3,CAWRNLAGVGAADTQYF,TGTGCCTGGAGAAACCTAGCGGGAGTTGGGGCCGCAGATACGCAGTATTTT
.,.,TRBV10-2,TRBJ2-5,CASSEPIWTGGETQYF,TGCGCCAGCAGTGAGCCGATCTGGACAGGAGGGGAGACCCAGTACTTC
.,.,TRBV5-1,TRBJ2-5,CASSLDSGGRKVCHF,TGCGCCAGCAGCTTGGATTCTGGTGGTAGAAAAGTGTGCCACTTC
.,.,TRBV12-3/TRBV12-4,TRBJ2-5,CASSYRGETQYF,TGTGCCAGCAGTTACCGGGGAGAGACCCAGTACTTC
.,TRBD1,TRBV7-2,TRBJ1-1,CASSTRQGSTEAFF,TGTGCCAGCAGCACCAGACAGGGCAGCACTGAAGCTTTCTTT
.,.,TRBV4-1,TRBJ1-1,CASSLSQGANTEAFF,TGCGCCAGCAGCCTATCACAGGGAGCGAACACTGAAGCTTTCTTT
.,.,TRBV11-3,TRBJ2-7,CASSLDLRGEQYF,TGTGCCAGCAGCTTAGACCTCCGGGGGGAGCAGTACTTC
.,TRBD2,TRBV7-9,TRBJ2-1,CASSLLAGVVNEQFF,TGTGCCAGCAGCTTACTAGCGGGAGTTGTCAATGAGCAGTTCTTC
.,.,TRBV5-5,TRBJ1-3,CASSLEPATSGNTIYF,TGTGCCAGCAGCTTGGAGCCCGCAACGTCTGGAAACACCATATATTTT
.,TRBD2,TRBV6-2/TRBV6-3,TRBJ2-7,CASSYGRLAGRKGSYEQYF,TGTGCCAGCAGTTACGGTAGGCTAGCGGGAAGGAAAGGATCCTACGAGCAGTACTTC
.,.,TRBV30,TRBJ1-2,CAWSLRGTNNYGYTF,TGTGCCTGGAGCCTCCGGGGGACTAATAACTATGGCTACACCTTC
few,TRBD1,TRBV4-2,TRBJ1-3,CASSQGRGQGAGDTIYF,TGTGCCAGCAGCCAAGGCCGGGGACAGGGCGCGGGAGACACCATATATTTT
.,TRBD1,TRBV27,TRBJ1-1,CASGNRDRMNTEAFF,TGTGCCAGCGGAAATCGGGACAGGATGAACACTGAAGCTTTCTTT
.,TRBD1,TRBV6-2/TRBV6-3,TRBJ2-1,CASSDRDRGRNEQFF,TGTGCCAGCAGTGACCGGGACAGGGGGCGGAATGAGCAGTTCTTC
.,.,TRBV7-2,TRBJ2-7,CASSLPGMAPQYF,TGTGCCAGCAGCTTACCCGGGATGGCCCCGCAGTACTTC
.,.,TRBV18,TRBJ1-6,CATHPSGGGNSPLHF,TGTGCCACTCATCCTAGCGGGGGCGGCAATTCACCCCTCCACTTT
.,TRBD1,TRBV6-5,TRBJ1-2,CASSYDRDGRGYTF,TGTGCCAGCAGTTATGACAGGGATGGTCGTGGCTACACCTTC
.,TRBD1,TRBV4-3,TRBJ2-7,CASSQEIVTGQTPPYEQYF,TGCGCCAGCAGCCAAGAAATTGTCACGGGACAGACGCCGCCCTACGAGCAGTACTTC
.,TRBD1,TRBV5-1,TRBJ2-7,CASSLPPSGGAAEQYF,TGCGCCAGCAGCTTGCCCCCCTCAGGGGGCGCAGCCGAGCAGTACTTC
once,TRBD1,TRBV5-1,TRBJ1-1,CASSLDRGWTEAFF,TGCGCCAGCAGCCTTGACAGGGGGTGGACTGAAGCTTTCTTT
.,TRBD1,TRBV18,TRBJ2-7,CASSPQGTGKSYEQYF,TGTGCCAGCTCACCCCAGGGGACAGGGAAATCCTACGAGCAGTACTTC
few,.,TRBV5-4,TRBJ1-2,CASSLPGAGNTLAIYGYTF,TGTGCCAGCAGCTTACCCGGCGCAGGGAATACCCTCGCTATCTATGGCTACACCTTC
few,.,TRBV4-2,TRBJ2-7,CASSQEASYEQYF,TGTGCCAGCAGCCAAGAGGCCTCCTACGAGCAGTACTTC
.,.,TRBV3-1/TRBV3-2,TRBJ1-2,CASSQSDGANYGYTF,TGTGCCAGCAGCCAATCCGACGGAGCTAACTATGGCTACACCTTC
.,.,TRBV27,TRBJ2-1,CASSLGGLIPYNEQFF,TGTGCCAGCAGTTTGGGGGGGCTTATTCCCTACAATGAGCAGTTCTTC
once,TRBD1,TRBV5-4,TRBJ1-1,CASSLPYRTGGNTEAFF,TGTGCCAGCAGCTTACCCTACCGGACAGGGGGAAACACTGAAGCTTTCTTT
.,TRBD2,TRBV24-1,TRBJ2-3,CATSDPREGLDTQYF,TGTGCCACCAGTGATCCCAGGGAGGGCCTGGATACGCAGTATTTT